A single sample is the source of the 26 T cell receptor beta chains below, sequenced in a study of identical twins. Each CDR3 protein gets one entry after TCRdb re-called the 5' RACE reads with MiXCR. The table has roughly 720,000 distinct CDR3 sequences, about 20% seen once. The sample was also linked to a second study, of T cells expressing NK-cell markers.

The sequenced sample consisted of PBMCs. Source of these receptors: a woman aged 18-29 years in good health.

V usage is TRBV11-2 and J usage is TRBJ2-7; D is ambiguous. CDR1 is SGHAT, CDR2 FQNNGV, per germline. The CDR3 is made up of 16 amino acids. V dropped 1 base and J dropped 6 bases, with 19 bases sitting between them. CDR3 sequence reads: CASSLVRARNYGEQYF. The CDR3 DNA follows: TGTGCCAGCAGCTTAGTTCGGGCAAGGAATTACGGCGAGCAGTACTTC. The whole variable domain, remainder taken from reference TRBV11-2 and TRBJ2-7, is EAGVAQSPRYKIIEKRQSVAFWCNPISGHATLYWYQQILGQGPKLLIQFQNNGVVDDSQLPKDRFSAERLKGVDSTLKIQPAKLEDSAVYLCASSLVRARNYGEQYFGPGTRLTVT.

This clonotype was observed a few times. J is TRBJ2-5 and V is TRBV12-3 or TRBV12-4; 9 bases match TRBD1. This CDR3 contains 13 residues. V shed 4 bases and J 9 bases; nucleotides not matched to a gene: 6. CDR3 nucleotides: TGTGCCAGCAGTTGGGGACAGGGCTTGCCCCAGTACTTC. Protein product: CASSWGQGLPQYF.

About this clonotype: One end of the junction is discordant with germline, which a read error may explain. The V gene is TRBV3-1, the J gene TRBJ2-7; 11 nucleotides match TRBD2. The CDR3 extends over 18 amino acids. Germline loops: CDR1 LGHDT, CDR2 YNNKEL (reference sequence). For the CDR3, the DNA is TGTGCCAGCAGCCTTTTCCCCCTTAGCGGGGGGGCCTCCCACGAGCAGTACTTC. It translates to CASSLFPLSGGASHEQYF.

CDR3: CSGARQGSEQYF. CDR3 nucleotides: TGCAGCGGGGCTCGACAGGGAAGCGAGCAGTACTTC. This chain links TRBV29-1 with TRBJ2-7; 7 bases are shared with TRBD1. Germline CDR1 and CDR2: SQVTM and ANQGSEA. V lost 7 bases, J lost 6 bases, and 9 bases stayed unmatched. The CDR3 covers 12 residues.

V and J are TRBV29-1 and TRBJ1-1; D call uncertain. The CDR3 is 13 residues long. In germline, CDR1 is SQVTM, CDR2 ANQGSEA. The V end lost 7 bases, the J end lost 5 bases, and 17 bases lay between the germline ends. The CDR3 sequence is CSDARRPLTEAFF. For the CDR3, the DNA is TGCAGCGACGCGAGGCGACCGCTGACTGAAGCTTTCTTT.

This sequence joins TRBV20-1 and TRBJ2-5; 8 bases map to TRBD2. V dropped 0 bases and J dropped 4; count of bases not matched to a gene: 7. The CDR3 length is 15 residues. Germline values: CDR1 DFQATT, CDR2 SNEGSKA (reference sequence). CDR3: CSARDSGRGGETQYF. The CDR3 DNA is TGCAGTGCTAGAGATTCAGGACGGGGGGGAGAGACCCAGTACTTC.

This clonotype came up a few times. The rearrangement uses TRBV10-1 and TRBJ2-7; D tentatively reads TRBD1 or TRBD2 (5 bases each). The CDR3 has 16 residues. Between the trimmed V and J ends, which lost 2 bases and 3 bases, there was a span of 17 bases. Looked up from germline, CDR1 is WNHNN and CDR2 is SYGVQD (reference sequence). In DNA form, the CDR3 reads TGCGCCAGCAGTGAGCCAGGACGGGGCTGGGGCTACGAGCAGTACTTC. This encodes CASSEPGRGWGYEQYF.

This clonotype was seen once. One end of the junction fails to match germline, which may point to a read error. The chain employs TRBV11-2 and TRBJ2-2; D may be TRBD2 (5 bases). The CDR3 loop spans 15 amino acids. From germline, CDR1 is SGHAT and CDR2 FQNNGV. The CDR3 region is CASSLEPPGPGELVF. In DNA, the CDR3 is TGTGCCAGCAGCTTAGAGCCACCGGGTCCCGGGGAGCTGGTTTTT.

This clonotype was observed a few times. The CDR3 sequence is CASTGGRIADTQYF. CDR3 nucleotides: TGTGCCAGTACAGGCGGGAGAATTGCAGATACGCAGTATTTT. The chain links TRBV19 to TRBJ2-3, with 7 positions matching TRBD2. The V segment lost 7 bases and the J segment 4 bases; nucleotides outside the gene matches: 8. This CDR3 has 14 residues. CDR1 is LNHDA, CDR2 SQIVND, per germline (reference sequence). The variable domain in full, completed from reference TRBV19 and TRBJ2-3, reads DGGITQSPKYLFRKEGQNVTLSCEQNLNHDAMYWYRQDPGQGLRLIYYSQIVNDFQKGDIAEGYSVSREKKESFPLTVTSAQKNPTAFYLCASTGGRIADTQYFGPGTRLTVL.

This clonotype was observed many times. The chain couples TRBV5-1 to TRBJ2-7; D tentatively fits TRBD1 or TRBD2 (5 bases each). The V gene lost 1 base and the J gene lost 3 bases, with 14 bases spanning the gap. The CDR3 is made up of 15 amino acids. Germline CDR1 is SGHRS and CDR2 is YFSETQ. The CDR3 here is CASSLSPGPNYEQYF. As DNA, the CDR3 is TGCGCCAGCAGCTTGTCTCCGGGACCGAACTACGAGCAGTACTTC.

This clonotype was seen a few times. The chain has TRBV7-2 and TRBJ1-1; D is unclear. V lost 5 bases and J 5 bases, leaving 15 bases between the germline ends. Germline-derived CDR1 and CDR2 are SGHTA and FQGNSA. The CDR3 sequence is 14 residues long. Written as DNA, the CDR3 is TGTGCCAGCAGCCCCCTAATTAGTGGGACTGAAGCTTTCTTT. Protein sequence: CASSPLISGTEAFF. The variable domain in full, with the rest retrieved from reference TRBV7-2 and TRBJ1-1, is GAGVSQSPSNKVTEKGKDVELRCDPISGHTALYWYRQSLGQGLEFLIYFQGNSAPDKSGLPSDRFSAERTGGSVSTLTIQRTQQEDSAVYLCASSPLISGTEAFFGQGTRLTVV.

This chain uses TRBV20-1 with TRBJ2-4, with TRBD2 matching 8 bases. Unmatched junction bases numbered 10, after V lost 6 bases and J lost 6 bases. The CDR3 totals 14 residues. Germline V gives CDR1 DFQATT, CDR2 SNEGSKA (reference sequence). This chain's CDR3 is CSASGGENPNIQYF. In DNA form, the CDR3 reads TGCAGTGCCTCCGGGGGGGAAAATCCAAACATTCAGTACTTC.

This clonotype has more than one count but fewer than ten. This chain uses TRBV7-3 with TRBJ2-3; D ambiguous. CDR1 is SGHTA and CDR2 is FQGTGA in the germline V gene. This CDR3 region has 14 residues. V was cut by 1 base and J by 2 bases, with 7 bases left in between. The CDR3 region is CASSLRAYTDTQYF. The CDR3 nucleotides read TGTGCCAGCAGCTTAAGGGCCTACACAGATACGCAGTATTTT.

The chain is built from TRBV7-9 and TRBJ1-2; D not resolved. CDR1 and CDR2 from the germline V gene are SEHNR and FQNEAQ (reference sequence). The CDR3 has 12 amino acids. Trimming removed 4 bases at V and 5 bases at J, with 8 bases between. The chain's CDR3 is CASSWKEYGYTF. Written as DNA, the CDR3 is TGTGCCAGCAGCTGGAAGGAATATGGCTACACCTTC.

This clonotype was counted between two and nine times. The rearrangement links TRBV7-2 to TRBJ1-1, with a weak D call TRBD1 (6 bases). Between the trimmed V and J ends, which lost 5 bases and 1 base, there was a span of 14 bases. CDR1 and CDR2 (germline): SGHTA, FQGNSA. CDR3 length: 15 residues. The CDR3 DNA reads as TGTGCCAGCAGCGAACAGGGTGGAGGGAACACTGAAGCTTTCTTT. This codes for CASSEQGGGNTEAFF. Complete variable domain (other parts from reference TRBV7-2 and TRBJ1-1): GAGVSQSPSNKVTEKGKDVELRCDPISGHTALYWYRQSLGQGLEFLIYFQGNSAPDKSGLPSDRFSAERTGGSVSTLTIQRTQQEDSAVYLCASSEQGGGNTEAFFGQGTRLTVV.

The chain carries TRBV29-1 and TRBJ2-2; D remains ambiguous. Germline V gives CDR1 SQVTM, CDR2 ANQGSEA. The V gene lost 6 bases and the J gene lost 3 bases, with 11 bases spanning the gap. The CDR3 extends over 13 amino acids. The CDR3 is CSVGSGDTGELFF. In DNA form, the CDR3 reads TGCAGCGTCGGCTCTGGTGACACCGGGGAGCTGTTTTTT.

The J gene is TRBJ1-1, the V gene TRBV9; D gene unclear. The germline V gene encodes CDR1 SGDLS and CDR2 YYNGEE. The CDR3 extends over 16 amino acids. V was cut by 0 bases and J by 3 bases, with 15 bases left in between. The CDR3 region is CASSVAGRSPDTEAFF. DNA of the CDR3: TGTGCCAGCAGCGTAGCTGGGCGGTCTCCTGACACTGAAGCTTTCTTT.

The rearrangement links TRBV20-1 to TRBJ2-1, with TRBD2 matching 8 bases. CDR3 length equals 14 residues. Germline values: CDR1 DFQATT, CDR2 SNEGSKA (reference sequence). Unmatched junction bases numbered 10, after V lost 3 bases and J lost 9 bases. CDR3 sequence (DNA): TGCAGTGCTAGTGGGGGACTAGATTTGGGTGAGCAGTTCTTC. It is translated as CSASGGLDLGEQFF.

This chain links TRBV7-2 with TRBJ2-7, with 7 positions matching TRBD1. Per the germline V gene, CDR1 is SGHTA and CDR2 is FQGNSA. The CDR3 has 14 amino acids. J lost 3 bases, V lost 5 bases, and 7 bases had no gene match. CDR3 DNA sequence: TGTGCCAGCAGCGCCCGGGACAGTCACTACGAGCAGTACTTC. As protein: CASSARDSHYEQYF.

V usage is TRBV12-3 or TRBV12-4 and J usage is TRBJ2-1; 8 bases are a match to TRBD2. This CDR3 has 15 amino acids. The junction had 6 bases not matched to a gene; V was cut back by 3 bases and J by 5 bases. CDR3 sequence: CASSFDSGGNNEQFF. CDR3 in DNA: TGTGCCAGCAGTTTCGACAGCGGGGGCAACAATGAGCAGTTCTTC.

The chain combines TRBV12-3 or TRBV12-4 with TRBJ2-5; D possibly corresponds to TRBD2 (6 bases). This CDR3 has 14 residues. The V gene lost 5 bases and the J gene lost 1 base, with 11 bases spanning the gap. The CDR3 DNA sequence: TGTGCCAGCAGTCCCCGGGACTTCCAAGAGACCCAGTACTTC. It codes for CASSPRDFQETQYF.

This rearrangement joins TRBV6-5 to TRBJ1-1; D is undetermined. The V gene's germline CDR1 is MNHEY and CDR2 SVGAGI. The CDR3 is made up of 15 amino acids. V was trimmed by 0 bases and J by 6 bases, leaving 14 bases between them. DNA of the CDR3: TGTGCCAGCAGTTACTCGAGGGATACGAATCCTGAAGCTTTCTTT. This translates into CASSYSRDTNPEAFF.

This clonotype occurred a few times. The gene calls are TRBV29-1 and TRBJ2-2, with no clear D. The V gene lost 7 bases and the J gene lost 5 bases, with 8 bases spanning the gap. The CDR3 totals 11 residues. Per the germline V gene, CDR1 is SQVTM and CDR2 is ANQGSEA. The CDR3 loop is CSGRWTGELFF. CDR3 DNA sequence: TGCAGCGGGAGATGGACCGGGGAGCTGTTTTTT.

This clonotype was observed a handful of times. The chain joins TRBV2 to TRBJ2-7, with 9 nucleotides matching TRBD1. V shed 5 bases, J shed 5 bases, and the junction held 10 bases outside the gene matches. CDR1 and CDR2 (germline): SNHLY, FYNNEI. The CDR3 runs to 15 residues. The CDR3 region is CASSSTGTGFNEQYF. CDR3 DNA sequence: TGTGCCAGCAGTTCCACCGGGACAGGGTTTAACGAGCAGTACTTC.

The chain joins TRBV7-9 to TRBJ2-3; D might be TRBD1 (6 bases). Trimming removed 5 bases at V and 6 bases at J, with 15 bases between. Germline V lookup: CDR1 SEHNR, CDR2 FQNEAQ (reference sequence). This CDR3 is built from 14 residues. CDR3 sequence: CASSQWGRWDTQYF. CDR3 nucleotides: TGTGCCAGCAGCCAATGGGGGCGATGGGATACGCAGTATTTT. Using reference TRBV7-9 and TRBJ2-3 for the parts outside the CDR3, the full variable domain is DTGVSQNPRHKITKRGQNVTFRCDPISEHNRLYWYRQTLGQGPEFLTYFQNEAQLEKSRLLSDRFSAERPKGSFSTLEIQRTEQGDSAMYLCASSQWGRWDTQYFGPGTRLTVL.

V gene TRBV3-1 combines with J gene TRBJ2-3; the D gene is possibly TRBD1 (5 bases). CDR3 length: 15 amino acids. V lost 6 bases, J lost 4 bases, and 17 bases lay in between. CDR1 is LGHDT, CDR2 YNNKEL, per germline (reference sequence). Here the CDR3 DNA reads TGTGCCAGCAGTCGCCGCCAGGGTGTCCCAGATACGCAGTATTTT. Its protein is CASSRRQGVPDTQYF.